This passage covers 11 T cell receptor beta chains from one sample sequenced in a study of T cells in localized non-small cell lung cancer. Using immunoSEQ multiplex PCR, the repertoire was profiled, and TCRdb retains in-frame clones only, with some absent. This table has 20,000 to 30,000 clones, 80% to 90% appearing once. The specimen comprised peripheral blood, sampled before any cancer treatment. The receptors stem from a woman between 35 and 70 years old with stage I lung adenocarcinoma.

This chain connects TRBV10-3 to TRBJ2-7; 11 nucleotides line up with TRBD1. The CDR3 length is 16 residues. The germline V gene has CDR1 ENHRY and CDR2 SYGVKD. V shed 3 bases, J shed 1 base, and the junction held 5 bases outside the gene matches. CDR3 nucleotides: TGTGCCATCAGTGACATAGGGACAGGGGGTTCCTACGAGCAGTACTTC. Its translation: CAISDIGTGGSYEQYF.

The chain has TRBV4-3 and TRBJ2-1, with a tentative D call TRBD2 (6 bases). The ends were cut back, 1 base at V and 2 bases at J, with 9 bases in the middle. This CDR3 has 15 residues. Germline loops: CDR1 LGHNA, CDR2 YSLEER. CDR3 in amino acids: CASSQAQRAYNEQFF. Here the CDR3 DNA reads TGCGCCAGCAGCCAAGCCCAGCGGGCCTACAATGAGCAGTTCTTC.

V usage is TRBV9 and J usage is TRBJ2-6; either TRBD1 or TRBD2 may fit D (7 bases each). Germline assignment: CDR1 SGDLS and CDR2 YYNGEE. This CDR3 is 17 amino acids long. The ends were cut back, 4 bases at V and 4 bases at J, with 18 bases in the middle. CDR3 amino acids: CASSPQGGPAGANVLTF. The CDR3 DNA sequence: TGTGCCAGCAGCCCGCAGGGGGGGCCCGCCGGGGCCAACGTCCTGACTTTC.

CDR3 DNA: TGTGCCAAGCATGGAGGCGACTATGGCTACACCTTC. Its protein product is CAKHGGDYGYTF. V and J are TRBV10-3 and TRBJ1-2, with D unclear. CDR1 and CDR2 (germline): ENHRY, SYGVKD. V lost 10 bases and J lost 3, with 12 bases in between. The CDR3 has 12 amino acids.

J is TRBJ1-2 and V is TRBV6-1; no clear D gene. Germline CDR1 is MNHNS and CDR2 is SASEGT. Trimming cost V 6 bases and J 6 bases, with 14 bases left between them. This CDR3 comprises 13 residues. The CDR3 loop is CASSRTNGDGYTF. The DNA of the CDR3 is TGTGCCAGCAGCCGGACCAATGGGGATGGCTACACCTTC.

This clone has more than one count but fewer than ten. The chain employs TRBV6-5 and TRBJ1-6; 9 bases are a match to TRBD1. Germline V gene data show CDR1 as MNHEY and CDR2 as SVGAGI. J gave up 5 bases and V 6 bases, and 5 bases lay outside the gene matches. The CDR3 contains 15 residues. The CDR3: CASRPGTGHNSPLHF. Written as DNA, the CDR3 is TGTGCCAGCAGACCCGGGACAGGGCATAATTCACCCCTCCACTTT.

This clone ranks as medium-sized (0.01 to 0.1%). The chain recombines TRBV30 with TRBJ2-1, with D perhaps matching TRBD1 (6 bases). This CDR3 is 12 amino acids long. Between the trimmed V and J ends, which lost 3 bases and 13 bases, there was a span of 16 bases. Germline V gives CDR1 GTSNPN, CDR2 SVGIG (reference sequence). In DNA, the CDR3 is TGTGCCTGGAGAGGGACAACCTCGGTTCAGTTCTTC. This translates into CAWRGTTSVQFF. Based on the CDR3 plus reference TRBV30 and TRBJ2-1, the full variable domain is SQTIHQWPATLVQPVGSPLSLECTVEGTSNPNLYWYRQAAGRGLQLLFYSVGIGQISSEVPQNLSASRPQDRQFILSSKKLLLSDSGFYLCAWRGTTSVQFFGPGTRLTVL.

This chain uses TRBV7-9 with TRBJ2-4; TRBD2 matches at 10 bases. The CDR3 sequence is 18 residues long. The trim removed 3 bases at V and 4 bases at J, leaving 12 bases unmatched. Germline assignment: CDR1 SEHNR and CDR2 FQNEAQ (reference sequence). The CDR3 sequence: CASSFWGLETSGKNIQYF. The CDR3 nucleotides read TGTGCCAGCAGCTTCTGGGGGTTGGAGACTAGCGGGAAAAACATTCAGTACTTC.

This clone was counted a few times. The chain couples TRBV18 to TRBJ2-7, with 7 bases matching TRBD1. The V and J ends lost 5 bases and 4 bases, in that order; junction bases with no gene match: 8. Germline V gives CDR1 KGHSH, CDR2 LQKENI. This CDR3 region has 14 residues. The CDR3, as DNA: TGTGCCAGCTCATCAGGATCACAGGGGTACGAGCAGTACTTC. Translation: CASSSGSQGYEQYF.

V is TRBV7-9 and J is TRBJ1-4; no reliable D call. This CDR3 contains 13 residues. The germline gives CDR1 SEHNR, CDR2 FQNEAQ (reference sequence). V shed 2 bases and J shed 7 bases, with 8 bases lying between them. The DNA for the CDR3 is TGTGCCAGCAGCTTATTAACGCGTGAAAAACTGTTTTTT. This encodes CASSLLTREKLFF.

The J gene is TRBJ2-2, the V gene TRBV7-2, with D possibly being TRBD1 or TRBD2 (5 bases each). The CDR3 length is 13 residues. CDR1 and CDR2 from the germline V gene are SGHTA and FQGNSA. The V and J ends lost 5 bases and 5 bases respectively, with 9 bases between them. CDR3: CASSGGPTGELFF. The CDR3 coding sequence is TGTGCCAGCAGCGGGGGACCTACCGGGGAGCTGTTTTTT.